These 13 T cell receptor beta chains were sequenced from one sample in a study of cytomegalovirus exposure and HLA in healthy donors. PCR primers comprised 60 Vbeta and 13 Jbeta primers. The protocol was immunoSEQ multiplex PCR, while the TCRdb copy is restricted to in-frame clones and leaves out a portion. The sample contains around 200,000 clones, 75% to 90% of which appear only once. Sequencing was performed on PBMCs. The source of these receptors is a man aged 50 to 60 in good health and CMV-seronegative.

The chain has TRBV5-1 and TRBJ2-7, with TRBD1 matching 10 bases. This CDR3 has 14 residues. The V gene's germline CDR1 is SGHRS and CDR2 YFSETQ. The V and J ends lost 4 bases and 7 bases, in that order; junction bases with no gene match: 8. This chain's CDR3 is CASSARQGAGEQYF. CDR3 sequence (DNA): TGCGCCAGCAGCGCCAGACAGGGGGCGGGGGAGCAGTACTTC.

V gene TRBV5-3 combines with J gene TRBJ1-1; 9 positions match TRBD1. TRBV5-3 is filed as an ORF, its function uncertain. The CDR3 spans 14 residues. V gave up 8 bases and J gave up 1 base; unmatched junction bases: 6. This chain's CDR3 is CARLQGAGNTEAFF. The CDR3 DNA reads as TGTGCCAGGTTACAGGGGGCCGGGAACACTGAAGCTTTCTTT.

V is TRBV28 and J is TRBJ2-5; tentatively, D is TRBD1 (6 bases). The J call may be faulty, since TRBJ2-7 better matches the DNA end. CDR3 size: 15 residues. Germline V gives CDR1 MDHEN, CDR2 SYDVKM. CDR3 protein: CASSWSRDTFYEQYF. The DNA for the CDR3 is TGTGCCAGCAGTTGGTCCCGGGACACCTTCTACGAGCAGTACTTC.

CDR3 residues: CASSDVIAGDTQYF. For the CDR3, the DNA is TGTGCCAGCAGTGACGTGATAGCGGGAGATACGCAGTATTTT. V gene TRBV6-1 combines with J gene TRBJ2-3; 7 bases are a match to TRBD2. The CDR3 covers 14 residues. Germline V CDR1 and CDR2: MNHNS, SASEGT. Losses at the gene ends were 3 bases for V and 5 bases for J; bases not matched to a gene: 5.

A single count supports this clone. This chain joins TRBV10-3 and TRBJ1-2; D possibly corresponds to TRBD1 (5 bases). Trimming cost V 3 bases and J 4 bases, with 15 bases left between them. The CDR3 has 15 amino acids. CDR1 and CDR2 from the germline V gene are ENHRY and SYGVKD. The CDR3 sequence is CAISEGGQGGYGYTF. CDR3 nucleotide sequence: TGTGCCATCAGTGAAGGAGGGCAGGGCGGCTATGGCTACACCTTC.

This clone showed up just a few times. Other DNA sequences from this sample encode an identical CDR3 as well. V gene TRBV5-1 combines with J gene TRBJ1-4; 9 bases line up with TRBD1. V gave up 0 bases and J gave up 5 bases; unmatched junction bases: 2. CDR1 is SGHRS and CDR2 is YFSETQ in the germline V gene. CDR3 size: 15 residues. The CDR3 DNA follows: TGCGCCAGCAGCTTGGGTGGGACAGGGAATGAAAAACTGTTTTTT. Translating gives CASSLGGTGNEKLFF.

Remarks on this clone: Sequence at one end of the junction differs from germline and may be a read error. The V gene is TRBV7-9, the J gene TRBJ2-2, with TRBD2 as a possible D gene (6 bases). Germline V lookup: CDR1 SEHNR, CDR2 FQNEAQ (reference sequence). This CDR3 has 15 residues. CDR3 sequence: CSSSFPRGLTGELFF. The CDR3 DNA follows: TGTTCCAGCAGCTTCCCCCGGGGGTTAACCGGGGAGCTGTTTTTT.

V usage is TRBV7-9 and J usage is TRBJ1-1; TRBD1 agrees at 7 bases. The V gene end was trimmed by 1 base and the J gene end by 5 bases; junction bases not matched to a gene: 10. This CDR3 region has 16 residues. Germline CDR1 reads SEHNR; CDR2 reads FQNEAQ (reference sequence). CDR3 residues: CASSLGAGGFRTEAFF. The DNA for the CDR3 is TGTGCCAGCAGCTTAGGGGCAGGGGGATTTCGGACTGAAGCTTTCTTT.

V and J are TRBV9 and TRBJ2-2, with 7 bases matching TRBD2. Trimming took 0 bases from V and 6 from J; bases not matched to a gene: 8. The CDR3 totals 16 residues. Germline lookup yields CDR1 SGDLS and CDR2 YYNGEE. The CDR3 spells CASSVGASGQPGELFF. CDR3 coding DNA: TGTGCCAGCAGCGTAGGGGCTAGCGGACAACCCGGGGAGCTGTTTTTT.

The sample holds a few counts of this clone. The CDR3 DNA follows: TGTGCCAGTACCCTCCGAGGGATGAACACTGAAGCTTTCTTT. It specifies CASTLRGMNTEAFF. The rearrangement uses TRBV19 and TRBJ1-1; D not certain. CDR1 is LNHDA, CDR2 SQIVND, per germline (reference sequence). This CDR3 spans 14 amino acids. V was shortened by 7 bases and J by 0 bases, with 12 bases between the two germline ends. Combining the CDR3 with reference TRBV19 and TRBJ1-1 gives the whole variable domain DGGITQSPKYLFRKEGQNVTLSCEQNLNHDAMYWYRQDPGQGLRLIYYSQIVNDFQKGDIAEGYSVSREKKESFPLTVTSAQKNPTAFYLCASTLRGMNTEAFFGQGTRLTVV.

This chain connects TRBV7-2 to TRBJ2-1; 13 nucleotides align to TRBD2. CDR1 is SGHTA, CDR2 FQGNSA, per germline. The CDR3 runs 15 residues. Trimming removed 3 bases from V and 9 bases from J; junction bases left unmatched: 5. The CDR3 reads CASSLGTSGKGEQFF. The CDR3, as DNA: TGTGCCAGCAGCTTGGGGACTAGCGGGAAGGGTGAGCAGTTCTTC.

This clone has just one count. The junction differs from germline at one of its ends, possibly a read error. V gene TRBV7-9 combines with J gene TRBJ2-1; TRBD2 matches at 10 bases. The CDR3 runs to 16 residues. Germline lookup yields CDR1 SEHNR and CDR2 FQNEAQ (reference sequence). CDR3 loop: CSSSSFTSGRAYEQFF. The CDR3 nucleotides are TGTTCCAGCAGCTCGTTTACGAGCGGGAGGGCGTATGAGCAGTTCTTC.

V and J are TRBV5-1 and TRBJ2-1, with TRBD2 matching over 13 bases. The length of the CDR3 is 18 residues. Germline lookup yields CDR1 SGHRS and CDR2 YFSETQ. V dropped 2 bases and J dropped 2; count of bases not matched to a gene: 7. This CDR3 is CASSFPATSGGTYNEQFF. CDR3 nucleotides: TGCGCCAGCAGCTTCCCCGCGACTAGCGGGGGGACCTACAATGAGCAGTTCTTC.